The 8 T cell receptor beta chains given below trace back to one sample, sequenced in a study of naive and memory T cell subsets. Study-level points and caveats: Especially in CD8 cells, naive repertoires contained a few larger clonotypes, possibly CD45RA-re-expressing memory cells.

An equimolar mix of two oligonucleotides served as the beta constant-region primer for TRBC1 and TRBC2. Ligated cDNA was amplified by four rounds of PCR with nested alpha and beta constant-region primers and SP2. MiXCR was run by TCRdb on the UMI-ligation and nested PCR reads, yielding one entry per CDR3 protein. Of 140,000 to 150,000 distinct CDR3 sequences listed, 20% to 25% are singletons. No cognate antigen is known for these TCRs. The sample taken for sequencing was naive CD4+ T cells from blood. The receptors stem from a human donor in good health.

V gene TRBV9 combines with J gene TRBJ2-4, with a possible D match to TRBD1 (5 bases). Germline V gene data show CDR1 as SGDLS and CDR2 as YYNGEE. This CDR3 region has 12 residues. V dropped 6 bases and J dropped 5 bases, with 9 bases sitting between them. In DNA form, the CDR3 reads TGTGCCAGCAAAGGGGCGGAAAACATTCAGTACTTC. Translated: CASKGAENIQYF.

On this clonotype itself: At one boundary the junction diverges from the germline segment, which might be a read error. The chain's CDR3 is CASGTGAGELFF. The CDR3, as DNA: TGTGCTAGTGGCACGGGAGCGGGTGAGCTGTTCTTC. V and J are TRBV12-5 and TRBJ2-1; weak D call: TRBD2 (6 bases). The germline V gene encodes CDR1 LGHNT and CDR2 FRNRAP. CDR3 length: 12 residues.

V and J are TRBV6-5 and TRBJ2-2; the match to TRBD2 covers 15 bases. The CDR3 loop spans 20 amino acids. Germline CDR1 is MNHEY and CDR2 is SVGAGI. Germline trimming cut 3 bases from V and 7 bases from J; bases unmatched to any gene: 15. CDR3 sequence reads: CASSYLGLAGGRFGGGELFF. The CDR3 DNA is TGTGCCAGCAGTTATCTGGGACTAGCGGGAGGACGATTCGGAGGCGGGGAGCTGTTTTTT.

The genes are TRBV5-6 and TRBJ2-3; D is undetermined. The germline CDR1 and CDR2 sequences are SGHDT and YYEEEE. Trimming cost V 0 bases and J 0 bases, with 8 bases left between them. There are 15 residues in the CDR3. The CDR3, as DNA: TGTGCCAGCAGCTTGGTCCTGACTAGCACAGATACGCAGTATTTT. Translating it yields CASSLVLTSTDTQYF. Full variable domain (rest looked up from reference TRBV5-6 and TRBJ2-3): DAGVTQSPTHLIKTRGQQVTLRCSPKSGHDTVSWYQQALGQGPQFIFQYYEEEERQRGNFPDRFSGHQFPNYSSELNVNALLLGDSALYLCASSLVLTSTDTQYFGPGTRLTVL.

V usage is TRBV28 and J usage is TRBJ2-7; tentative D call: TRBD1 (6 bases). Germline V gene sequence: CDR1 MDHEN, CDR2 SYDVKM. The ends were cut back, 6 bases at V and 1 base at J, with 16 bases in the middle. This CDR3 has 15 residues. In DNA form, the CDR3 reads TGTGCCAGCAGCCAAGGGGGAAGTAAGTCCTACGAGCAGTACTTC. Its translation: CASSQGGSKSYEQYF.

This clonotype turned up a few times. This chain joins TRBV20-1 and TRBJ2-7; 8 bases fit TRBD2. Per the germline V gene, CDR1 is DFQATT and CDR2 is SNEGSKA (reference sequence). V shed 4 bases and J 3 bases; nucleotides not matched to a gene: 14. The CDR3 loop spans 16 amino acids. DNA of the CDR3: TGCAGTGCTACCGGAGGAACCGGGACTAGTCTCTACGAGCAGTACTTC. Translation gives CSATGGTGTSLYEQYF.

For this clonotype: One end of the junction fails to match germline, which may point to a read error. V and J are TRBV5-1 and TRBJ2-1; D might be TRBD2 (6 bases). This CDR3 has 18 amino acids. Germline CDR1 is SGHRS and CDR2 is YFSETQ. This chain's CDR3 is CASSLAVVAVSSYNVQFF. In DNA form, the CDR3 reads TGCGCCAGCAGCTTGGCCGTGGTAGCGGTGAGCTCCTACAATGTGCAGTTCTTC.

This clonotype was detected only once. DNA for the CDR3: TGCGCCAGCAGCCAAGATCCGCAGGGGGTGGGAGAAAAACTGTTTTTT. Amino acid sequence: CASSQDPQGVGEKLFF. The V gene is TRBV4-1, the J gene TRBJ1-4, with TRBD1 matching 7 bases. The CDR3 is 16 residues long. Trimming cost V 0 bases and J 8 bases; bases outside gene matches: 9. Germline CDR1 MGHRA, CDR2 YSYEKL.